This T cell receptor beta chain emerged from a study of cytomegalovirus exposure and HLA in healthy donors. PCR primers comprised 60 Vbeta and 13 Jbeta primers. Study processing details: Counted up in a later analysis, unique TCR beta chains came to some 80 million, with some 11 million shared. Data came from immunoSEQ multiplex PCR; TCRdb stores just in-frame clones and leaves some out. V and J calls and clone size are as listed in that table; D and trimming were resolved from the DNA. The sample's table shows some 84,000 clones. CDR1 is SEHNR, CDR2 FQNEAQ, per germline (reference sequence). The CDR3 has 14 residues. The V and J ends lost 1 base and 6 bases respectively, with 13 bases between them.

Source material: PBMCs. This TCR derives from a man aged 50-60 years in good health and CMV-seronegative. The chain is built from TRBV7-9 and TRBJ2-7, with a possible D match to TRBD2 (5 bases). The CDR3, as DNA: TGTGCCAGCAGCTTAGTGGCTCAGGCGGGCGAGCAGTACTTC. This sequence encodes CASSLVAQAGEQYF.